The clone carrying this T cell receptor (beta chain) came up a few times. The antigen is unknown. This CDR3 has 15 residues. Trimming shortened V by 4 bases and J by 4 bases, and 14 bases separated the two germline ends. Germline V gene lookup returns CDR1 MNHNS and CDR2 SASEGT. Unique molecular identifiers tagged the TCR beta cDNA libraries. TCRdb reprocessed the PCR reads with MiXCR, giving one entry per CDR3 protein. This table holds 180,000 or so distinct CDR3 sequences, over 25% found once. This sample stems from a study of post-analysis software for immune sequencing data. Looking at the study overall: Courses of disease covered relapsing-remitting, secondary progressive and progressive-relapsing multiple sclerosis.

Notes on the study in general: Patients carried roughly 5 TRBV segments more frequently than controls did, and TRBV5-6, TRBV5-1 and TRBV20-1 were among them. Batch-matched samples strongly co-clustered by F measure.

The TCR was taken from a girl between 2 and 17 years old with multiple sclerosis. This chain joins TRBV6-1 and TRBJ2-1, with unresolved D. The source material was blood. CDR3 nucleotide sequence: TGTGCCAGCAGTGTCATCGGAACAGAATACAATGAGCAGTTCTTC. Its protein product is CASSVIGTEYNEQFF.